This T cell receptor (beta chain) was captured in a study of blood T cell repertoires in COVID-19. Study in general: Whether acute or convalescent, the COVID-19 samples came from the United States, Italy and Spain.

CDR1 SQVTM and CDR2 ANQGSEA come from the germline V gene. This CDR3 spans 10 amino acids. With 6 bases removed from V and 8 bases from J, the gap between germline ends came to 8 bases. Per the authors' pipeline: Scientists estimated how many nucleated cells there were by amplifying reference gene primers. Sequenced by immunoSEQ multiplex PCR; TCRdb stores in-frame clones only, minus some. V and J calls and clone size are those listed in that table; D and trimming were worked out from the DNA. The table has 95,000 to 150,000 clones, over 75% seen once. This rearrangement joins TRBV29-1 to TRBJ1-3; D uncertain. The receptor was isolated from a woman in her 70s with acute or convalescent COVID-19. Source material: peripheral blood. The CDR3 sequence is CSVVSDTIYF. The DNA for the CDR3 is TGCAGCGTAGTCAGTGACACCATATATTTT.